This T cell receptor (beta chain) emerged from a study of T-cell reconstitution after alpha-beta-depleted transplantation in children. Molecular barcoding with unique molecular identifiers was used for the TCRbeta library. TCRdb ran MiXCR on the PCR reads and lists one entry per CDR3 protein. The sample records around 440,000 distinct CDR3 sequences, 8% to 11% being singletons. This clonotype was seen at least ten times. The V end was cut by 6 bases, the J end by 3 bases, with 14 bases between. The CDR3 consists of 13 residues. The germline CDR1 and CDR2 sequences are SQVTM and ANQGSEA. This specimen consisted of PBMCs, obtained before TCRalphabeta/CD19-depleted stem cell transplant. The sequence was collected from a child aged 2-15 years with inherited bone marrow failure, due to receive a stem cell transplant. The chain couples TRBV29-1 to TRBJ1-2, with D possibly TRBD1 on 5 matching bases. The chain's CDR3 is CSVKLQDHYGYTF. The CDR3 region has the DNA TGCAGCGTCAAGTTACAGGATCACTATGGCTACACCTTC.